The rows below give T cell receptor beta chains drawn from one sample of a study of T cell responses to AZD1222 COVID-19 vaccine. Assay: immunoSEQ multiplex PCR; the TCRdb copy retains only in-frame clones and omits some. This table has approximately 150,000 clones, roughly 87% appearing once. The input for sequencing was peripheral blood, taken 28 days after the second AZD1222 dose. All receptors come from an adult who received the AZD1222 COVID-19 vaccine. Both conserved end residues are part of each CDR3. A D gene is named only where the DNA matches it firmly. Expanded clones get a size class; other rows say once, few or many, or leave the size out.

TRBJ2-1 | - | TRBV28 | TRBD2 | TGTGCCAGCAGCACAACTAGCGGGCTGGGCTCCTACAATGAGCAGTTCTTC | CASSTTSGLGSYNEQFF
TRBJ1-1 | - | TRBV6-2/TRBV6-3 | - | TGTGCCAGCAGTGGTATGGACAGTGAAGCTTTCTTT | CASSGMDSEAFF
TRBJ1-6 | - | TRBV10-2 | - | TGCGCCAGCAGTGAGTCGATGCGGACGGAGAATAATTCACCCCTCCACTTT | CASSESMRTENNSPLHF
TRBJ1-1 | - | TRBV4-2 | - | TGTGCCAGCAGCGAACGGGACAACACTCACACTGAAGCTTTCTTT | CASSERDNTHTEAFF
TRBJ1-1 | once | TRBV7-9 | - | TGTGCCAGCAGCTTACTCACAACGCCTGAAGCTTTCTTT | CASSLLTTPEAFF
TRBJ1-6 | - | TRBV4-1 | - | TGCGCCAGCAGCCAAGATGGAAAGGCGAGCTCCTATAATTCACCCCTCCACTTT | CASSQDGKASSYNSPLHF
TRBJ2-5 | - | TRBV24-1 | - | TGTGCCACCAGTGCCACGGAGGAAGCCGGAACCCCCCGGGAGACCCAGTACTTC | CATSATEEAGTPRETQYF
TRBJ2-1 | - | TRBV3-1/TRBV3-2 | TRBD2 | TGTGCCAGCAGCATCGAGACTAGCGGGAGGTCCTACAATGAGCAGTTCTTC | CASSIETSGRSYNEQFF
TRBJ2-2 | - | TRBV5-1 | - | TGCGCCAGCGCAACAGAGTTCGCGAACACCGGGGAGCTGTTTTTT | CASATEFANTGELFF
TRBJ2-7 | - | TRBV27 | - | TGTGCCACCAAGGGTCCTCGGGAGCGGAACTCCTACGAGCAGTACTTC | CATKGPRERNSYEQYF